The clone carrying this T cell receptor (beta chain) occurred once. The data were obtained in a study of blood T cell repertoires in COVID-19. Study background: Samples taken during acute and convalescent COVID-19 were collected in the United States, Italy and Spain.

Produced via immunoSEQ multiplex PCR; TCRdb's table is partial and in-frame only. Of some 42,000 clones listed, about three quarters were seen once; the top ten hold roughly 28%. From germline, CDR1 is SGHTA and CDR2 FQGNSA. The V gene end was trimmed by 1 base and the J gene end by 7 bases; junction bases not matched to a gene: 15. The CDR3 covers 17 residues. Sequencing was performed on peripheral blood. This TCR came from an older woman with acute or convalescent COVID-19. V usage is TRBV7-2 and J usage is TRBJ1-2, with 7 positions matching TRBD1. CDR3 DNA: TGTGCCAGCAGCTTAGACAGGGGAAGGCTGATGGTTAGTGGCTACACCTTC. Translation gives CASSLDRGRLMVSGYTF.